This T cell receptor beta chain appears in the sequencing data of a study of blood T cell repertoires in COVID-19. TCRdb keeps only in-frame clones here, not all; method: immunoSEQ multiplex PCR. The data show 65,000 to 95,000 clones, around 83% seen once. The CDR3 sequence is 14 residues long. CDR1 and CDR2 (germline): SNHLY, FYNNEI. V was trimmed by 4 bases and J by 2 bases, leaving 11 bases between them. This sequence was found in a woman in her forties or fifties with acute or convalescent COVID-19. The J gene is TRBJ1-1, the V gene TRBV2; a weak D match, TRBD1 (5 bases). The specimen sequenced was peripheral blood. The CDR3 DNA sequence: TGTGCCAGCAGTGTTTGGGACTCAAACACTGAAGCTTTCTTT. Translated: CASSVWDSNTEAFF.